The clone carrying this T cell receptor beta chain was found a few times. Its antigen is currently unknown. The record originates from a study of T-cell reconstitution after alpha-beta-depleted transplantation in children. Study-wide results and caveats: Once a year had passed after transplant, T-cell counts and diversity came mostly from newly produced T cells. There were reportedly several hundred expanded graft clones from which alpha-beta T cells came about two months after transplant.

For TCRbeta, the library was prepared with unique molecular identifiers. TCRdb redid the calling of the PCR reads with MiXCR, one entry per CDR3 protein. The sample consists of hundreds of thousands of distinct CDR3 sequences, around 16% of them appearing once. The V and J ends lost 3 bases and 7 bases respectively, with 13 bases between them. CDR3 length equals 13 residues. Germline loops: CDR1 GTSNPN, CDR2 SVGIG (reference sequence). The chain couples TRBV30 to TRBJ2-1, with D possibly matching TRBD1 (5 bases). This material consisted of PBMCs, mostly from graft donor cells, taken 360 days after TCRalphabeta/CD19-depleted stem cell transplant. The receptor was isolated from a male patient aged 2-15 years who had a stem cell transplant for acute lymphoblastic leukemia, so the T cells may come from the graft donor. For the CDR3, the DNA is TGTGCCTGGAGCCCAGGGTGGGGAAATGAGCAGTTCTTC. It is translated as CAWSPGWGNEQFF.